Listed below are T cell receptor beta chains from one sample, sequenced in a study of neoadjuvant anti-PD-1 for oral cavity cancer. Generated by immunoSEQ multiplex PCR, the TCRdb table keeps only in-frame clones and is missing some. The repertoire holds 72,000 or so clones, with 83% as singletons. This specimen was PBMCs, taken before nivolumab (anti-PD-1) treatment. The receptors here all came from a person aged 40 to 85 with oral cavity squamous cell carcinoma. Both conserved end residues are part of each CDR3. Each record gives: clone size, D gene, V gene, J gene, CDR3 protein, CDR3 DNA. A D gene is named only where the DNA matches it firmly. The listing skips clone size in some rows; elsewhere it reads once, few, many or a size class.

size: -; D: TRBD2; V: TRBV7-9; J: TRBJ2-5; CDR3: CASSSPSGRGGETQYF; DNA: TGTGCCAGCAGCTCCCCCAGCGGGAGAGGCGGAGAGACCCAGTACTTC
size: few; D: TRBD2; V: TRBV27; J: TRBJ2-1; CDR3: CASSIWGEGYNEQFF; DNA: TGTGCCAGCAGTATATGGGGGGAGGGGTACAATGAGCAGTTCTTC
size: -; D: -; V: TRBV6-4; J: TRBJ1-6; CDR3: CASRLQSSYNSPLHF; DNA: TGTGCCAGCCGACTTCAGAGCTCCTATAATTCACCCCTCCACTTT
size: -; D: -; V: TRBV9; J: TRBJ1-4; CDR3: CASSAHGQLASEKLFF; DNA: TGTGCCAGCAGCGCTCACGGACAGTTGGCCAGTGAAAAACTGTTTTTT
size: -; D: -; V: TRBV9; J: TRBJ1-3; CDR3: CASSVWGEAGNTIYF; DNA: TGTGCCAGCAGCGTATGGGGGGAGGCTGGAAACACCATATATTTT
size: -; D: -; V: TRBV5-1; J: TRBJ2-5; CDR3: CASSIGTQSETQYF; DNA: TGCGCCAGCAGCATCGGGACACAATCGGAGACCCAGTACTTC
size: -; D: TRBD1; V: TRBV11-2; J: TRBJ1-2; CDR3: CASSRLTGRKTF; DNA: TGTGCCAGCAGCAGACTGACAGGGAGAAAGACCTTC
size: -; D: -; V: TRBV28; J: TRBJ1-2; CDR3: CASSLNRVSGYTF; DNA: TGTGCCAGCAGTTTAAACAGGGTGTCTGGCTACACCTTC
size: -; D: TRBD2; V: TRBV28; J: TRBJ2-3; CDR3: CASSLSMREGATDTQYF; DNA: TGTGCCAGCAGTTTGTCGATGCGGGAGGGCGCCACAGATACGCAGTATTTT
size: few; D: TRBD2; V: TRBV9; J: TRBJ2-1; CDR3: CASSVGPPIAGGYNEQFF; DNA: TGTGCCAGCAGCGTAGGGCCCCCAATAGCGGGGGGTTACAATGAGCAGTTCTTC
size: -; D: -; V: TRBV6-6; J: TRBJ2-3; CDR3: CASTEGYADTQYF; DNA: TGTGCCAGCACAGAGGGATATGCAGATACGCAGTATTTT
size: -; D: -; V: TRBV6-6; J: TRBJ2-7; CDR3: CASSYSNYEQYF; DNA: TGTGCCAGCAGTTACTCGAACTACGAGCAGTACTTC
size: -; D: -; V: TRBV27; J: TRBJ2-3; CDR3: CASSSPPGRLDTQYF; DNA: TGTGCCAGCAGTTCTCCGCCGGGACGCTTAGATACGCAGTATTTT
size: -; D: -; V: TRBV2; J: TRBJ1-4; CDR3: CARREGFNEKLFF; DNA: TGTGCCAGAAGAGAAGGGTTTAATGAAAAACTGTTTTTT
size: -; D: -; V: TRBV6-1; J: TRBJ2-3; CDR3: CASSDRASTDTQYF; DNA: TGTGCCAGCAGTGACCGTGCTAGCACAGATACGCAGTATTTT
size: -; D: -; V: TRBV27; J: TRBJ1-2; CDR3: CASKGAGTPYGYTF; DNA: TGTGCCAGCAAAGGTGCCGGGACCCCCTATGGCTACACCTTC
size: -; D: -; V: TRBV6-1; J: TRBJ1-2; CDR3: CASKVGEASTYGYTF; DNA: TGTGCCAGCAAGGTCGGGGAGGCGTCGACCTATGGCTACACCTTC
size: -; D: TRBD1; V: TRBV4-1; J: TRBJ2-1; CDR3: CASSQERTGNEQFF; DNA: TGCGCCAGCAGCCAAGAAAGGACAGGCAATGAGCAGTTCTTC
size: -; D: -; V: TRBV7-9; J: TRBJ2-6; CDR3: CASSPADWKVGANVLTF; DNA: TGTGCCAGCAGCCCAGCGGATTGGAAGGTTGGGGCCAACGTCCTGACTTTC
size: -; D: TRBD1; V: TRBV5-5; J: TRBJ1-1; CDR3: CASSWDRRGFPEAFF; DNA: TGTGCCAGCAGCTGGGACAGGCGGGGGTTCCCTGAAGCTTTCTTT
size: -; D: TRBD1; V: TRBV10-3; J: TRBJ1-4; CDR3: CAISETGGNEKLFF; DNA: TGTGCCATCAGTGAGACAGGGGGTAATGAAAAACTGTTTTTT
size: -; D: -; V: TRBV18; J: TRBJ1-5; CDR3: CASSPLGVGNQPQHF; DNA: TGTGCCAGCTCACCACTGGGGGTGGGCAATCAGCCCCAGCATTTT
size: -; D: TRBD2; V: TRBV19; J: TRBJ2-2; CDR3: CASKGVSGSITGELFF; DNA: TGTGCCAGTAAGGGGGTCAGCGGGAGCATCACCGGGGAGCTGTTTTTT
size: -; D: -; V: TRBV29-1; J: TRBJ2-3; CDR3: CSVEDNGQLSTDTQYF; DNA: TGCAGCGTTGAAGATAATGGACAGCTGAGCACAGATACGCAGTATTTT
size: -; D: -; V: TRBV9; J: TRBJ2-7; CDR3: CASSAGGGAGLAYEQYF; DNA: TGTGCCAGCAGCGCTGGGGGTGGGGCAGGGTTGGCCTACGAGCAGTACTTC
size: -; D: -; V: TRBV7-3; J: TRBJ2-2; CDR3: CASSLVWQPNTGELFF; DNA: TGTGCCAGCAGCTTAGTGTGGCAGCCGAACACCGGGGAGCTGTTTTTT
size: -; D: -; V: TRBV2; J: TRBJ2-5; CDR3: CASSDLASGTQYF; DNA: TGTGCCAGCAGTGATCTGGCTAGTGGGACCCAGTACTTC
size: -; D: TRBD2; V: TRBV5-4; J: TRBJ2-2; CDR3: CASSFLILAGGTGELFF; DNA: TGTGCCAGCAGCTTTTTAATCTTAGCGGGAGGAACCGGGGAGCTGTTTTTT
size: -; D: TRBD1; V: TRBV13; J: TRBJ1-4; CDR3: CASTGGRKGKLFF; DNA: TGTGCCAGTACAGGGGGTAGGAAGGGAAAACTGTTTTTT
size: -; D: TRBD2; V: TRBV6-1; J: TRBJ2-5; CDR3: CASSVISGGQETQYF; DNA: TGTGCCAGCAGTGTCATTAGCGGGGGACAAGAGACCCAGTACTTC
size: -; D: TRBD2; V: TRBV6-1; J: TRBJ2-1; CDR3: CASSEGLADYNEQFF; DNA: TGTGCCAGCAGTGAAGGACTAGCGGACTACAATGAGCAGTTCTTC
size: -; D: -; V: TRBV11-2; J: TRBJ2-5; CDR3: CASSGDLSPGETQYF; DNA: TGTGCCAGCAGCGGCGACCTTAGCCCTGGGGAGACCCAGTACTTC
size: -; D: -; V: TRBV29-1; J: TRBJ2-5; CDR3: CSAGQGGQETQYF; DNA: TGCAGCGCCGGACAGGGAGGGCAAGAGACCCAGTACTTC
size: -; D: -; V: TRBV6-1; J: TRBJ2-5; CDR3: CASSVGGVETQYF; DNA: TGTGCCAGCAGCGTGGGGGGCGTCGAGACCCAGTACTTC
size: -; D: -; V: TRBV11-3; J: TRBJ2-5; CDR3: CASSLGGGASQETQYF; DNA: TGTGCCAGCAGCTTAGGAGGGGGGGCCTCTCAAGAGACCCAGTACTTC
size: few; D: -; V: TRBV16; J: TRBJ2-1; CDR3: CASSHHWSYNEQFF; DNA: TGTGCCAGCAGCCACCATTGGTCCTACAATGAGCAGTTCTTC
size: -; D: TRBD1; V: TRBV9; J: TRBJ2-7; CDR3: CASSATGYSYEQYF; DNA: TGTGCCAGCAGCGCGACAGGGTATTCCTACGAGCAGTACTTC
size: -; D: -; V: TRBV11-2; J: TRBJ1-1; CDR3: CASSLRENTEAFF; DNA: TGTGCCAGCAGCCTACGGGAGAACACTGAAGCTTTCTTT
size: -; D: -; V: TRBV7-3; J: TRBJ2-5; CDR3: CASSLFPGETQYF; DNA: TGTGCCAGCAGCTTATTCCCGGGGGAGACCCAGTACTTC
size: few; D: -; V: TRBV18; J: TRBJ1-5; CDR3: CASSPGVEPQHF; DNA: TGTGCCAGCTCACCGGGTGTTGAGCCCCAGCATTTT